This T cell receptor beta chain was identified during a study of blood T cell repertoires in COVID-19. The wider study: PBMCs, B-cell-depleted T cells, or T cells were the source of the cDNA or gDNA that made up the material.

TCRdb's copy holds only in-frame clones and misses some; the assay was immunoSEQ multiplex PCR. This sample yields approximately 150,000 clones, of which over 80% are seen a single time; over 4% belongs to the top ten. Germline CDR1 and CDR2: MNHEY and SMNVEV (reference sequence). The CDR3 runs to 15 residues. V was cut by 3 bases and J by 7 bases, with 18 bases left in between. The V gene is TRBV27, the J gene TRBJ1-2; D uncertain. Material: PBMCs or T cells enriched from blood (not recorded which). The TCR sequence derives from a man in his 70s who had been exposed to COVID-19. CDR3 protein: CASSLSYQAGFGYTF. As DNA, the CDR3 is TGTGCCAGCAGTTTGTCGTATCAGGCAGGCTTTGGCTACACCTTC.